This TCR beta chain was sequenced during a study of cytomegalovirus exposure and HLA in healthy donors. General study points: Testing in vitro showed a few CMV-associated chains specific for CMV antigens. After further analysis at a later stage, around 17,000 TCR beta sequences were associated with HLA alleles at 0.05 false discovery rate. Presence/absence analyses assumed roughly uniform sequencing depth across donors, which may not hold. According to the study, roughly 160 TCR beta chains were cytomegalovirus-associated.

CDR1 is SGHRS, CDR2 YFSETQ, per germline. The CDR3 sequence is 20 residues long. V was clipped by 3 bases and J by 4 bases; unmatched bases: 21. Points on this clone: Its target is not known.

Primers included in the PCR were 60 Vbeta and 13 Jbeta primers. Some clones are missing from TCRdb's copy, which holds only in-frame ones; the method was immunoSEQ multiplex PCR. The sample shows some 140,000 clones, about 70% of them seen only once. V gene TRBV5-1 combines with J gene TRBJ2-3, with TRBD2 matching over 9 bases. The receptor's source is a woman in her thirties or forties in good health and CMV-seronegative. The sample taken for sequencing was PBMCs. CDR3 bases: TGCGCCAGCAGCTCCCGCCCGTTCTCGGTAGCGGGGGCACAGGCAGATACGCAGTATTTT. Encoded protein: CASSSRPFSVAGAQADTQYF.